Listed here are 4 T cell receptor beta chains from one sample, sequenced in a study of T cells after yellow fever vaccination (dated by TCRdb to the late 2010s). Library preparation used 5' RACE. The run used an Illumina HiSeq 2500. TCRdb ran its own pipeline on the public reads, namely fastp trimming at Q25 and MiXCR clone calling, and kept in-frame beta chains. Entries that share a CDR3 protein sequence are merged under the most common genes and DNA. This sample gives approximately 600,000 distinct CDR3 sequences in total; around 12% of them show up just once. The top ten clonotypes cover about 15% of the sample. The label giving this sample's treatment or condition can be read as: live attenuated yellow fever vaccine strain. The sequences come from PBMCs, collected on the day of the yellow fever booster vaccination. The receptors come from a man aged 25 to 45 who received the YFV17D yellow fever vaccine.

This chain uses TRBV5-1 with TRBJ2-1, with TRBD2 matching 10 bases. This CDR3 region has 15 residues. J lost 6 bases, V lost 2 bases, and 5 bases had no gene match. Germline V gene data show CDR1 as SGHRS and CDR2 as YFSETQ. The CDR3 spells CASSFIAGGVNEQFF. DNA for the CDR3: TGCGCCAGCAGCTTTATAGCGGGAGGTGTCAATGAGCAGTTCTTC.

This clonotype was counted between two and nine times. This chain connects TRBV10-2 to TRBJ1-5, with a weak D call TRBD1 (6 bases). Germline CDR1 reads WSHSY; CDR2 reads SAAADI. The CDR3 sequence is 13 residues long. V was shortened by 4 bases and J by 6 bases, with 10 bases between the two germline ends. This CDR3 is CASSGGRSQPQHF. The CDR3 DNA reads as TGCGCCAGCAGTGGGGGGCGTAGTCAGCCCCAGCATTTT.

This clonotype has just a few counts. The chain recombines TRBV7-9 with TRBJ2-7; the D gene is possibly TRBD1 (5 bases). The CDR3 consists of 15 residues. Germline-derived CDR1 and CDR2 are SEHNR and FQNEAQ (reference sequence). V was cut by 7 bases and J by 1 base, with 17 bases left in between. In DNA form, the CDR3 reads TGTGCCAGCACCCCCCCAGGGATATATTCCTACGAGCAGTACTTC. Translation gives CASTPPGIYSYEQYF.

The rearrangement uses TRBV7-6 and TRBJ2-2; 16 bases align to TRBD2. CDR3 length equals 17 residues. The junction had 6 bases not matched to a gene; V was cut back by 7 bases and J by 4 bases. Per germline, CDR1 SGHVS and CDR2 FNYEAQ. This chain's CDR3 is CASTSGTSGRATGELFF. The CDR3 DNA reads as TGTGCCAGCACCTCCGGGACTAGCGGGAGGGCCACCGGGGAGCTGTTTTTT.